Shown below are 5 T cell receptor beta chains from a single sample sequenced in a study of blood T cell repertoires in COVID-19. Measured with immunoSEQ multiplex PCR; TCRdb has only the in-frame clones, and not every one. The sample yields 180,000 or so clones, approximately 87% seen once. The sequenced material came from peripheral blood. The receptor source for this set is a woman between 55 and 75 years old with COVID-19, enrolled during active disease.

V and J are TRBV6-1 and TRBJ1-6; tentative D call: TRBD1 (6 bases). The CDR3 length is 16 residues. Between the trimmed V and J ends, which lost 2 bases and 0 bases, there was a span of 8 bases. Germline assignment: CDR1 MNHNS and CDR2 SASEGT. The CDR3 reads CASSERGSSYNSPLHF. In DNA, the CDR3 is TGTGCCAGCAGTGAAAGGGGGAGCTCCTATAATTCACCCCTCCACTTT.

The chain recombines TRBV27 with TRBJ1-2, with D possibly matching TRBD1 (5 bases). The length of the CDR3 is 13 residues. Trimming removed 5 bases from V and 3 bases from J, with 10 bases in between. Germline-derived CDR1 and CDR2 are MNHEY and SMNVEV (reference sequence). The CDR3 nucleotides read TGTGCCAGCAGTCCCCGCAGGGACTATGGCTACACCTTC. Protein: CASSPRRDYGYTF.

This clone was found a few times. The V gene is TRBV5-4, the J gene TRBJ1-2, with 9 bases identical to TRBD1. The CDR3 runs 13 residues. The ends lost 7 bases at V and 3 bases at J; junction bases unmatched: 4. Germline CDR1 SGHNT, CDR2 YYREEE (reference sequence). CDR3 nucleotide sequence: TGTGCCAGCCACAGGGGGCCTGACTATGGCTACACCTTC. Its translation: CASHRGPDYGYTF.

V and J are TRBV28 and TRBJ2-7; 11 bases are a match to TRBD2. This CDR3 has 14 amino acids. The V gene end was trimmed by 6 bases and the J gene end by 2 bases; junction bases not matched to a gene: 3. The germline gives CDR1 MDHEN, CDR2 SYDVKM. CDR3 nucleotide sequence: TGTGCCAGCAGCCAGACTAGCGGGACCTACGAGCAGTACTTC. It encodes CASSQTSGTYEQYF.

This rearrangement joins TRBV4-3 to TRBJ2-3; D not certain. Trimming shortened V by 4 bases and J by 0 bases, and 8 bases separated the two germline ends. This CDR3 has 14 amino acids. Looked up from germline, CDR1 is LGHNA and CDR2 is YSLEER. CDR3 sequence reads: CASSLQESTDTQYF. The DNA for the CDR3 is TGCGCCAGCAGCCTACAAGAAAGCACAGATACGCAGTATTTT.